A selection of T cell receptor beta chains follows, all from one sample in a study of identifying expanded T cells in peripheral blood. TCRdb's copy holds only in-frame clones and misses some; the assay was immunoSEQ multiplex PCR. The profile shows 75,000 to 100,000 clones, 75% to 90% of them singletons. Sequencing was performed on blood. The receptors were gathered from a person between 18 and 70 years old in good health. Both conserved end residues are part of each CDR3. D genes are given only for firm matches. Clone size appears in some rows only: once, few, many, or a class for an expanded clone.

TRBJ1-1	TRBV19	-	-	CASSIGSLITEAFF	TGTGCCAGTAGTATAGGCAGCCTAATCACTGAAGCTTTCTTT
TRBJ1-5	TRBV23-1	-	TRBD1	CASSQSDRGQNSNQPQHF	TGCGCCAGCAGTCAATCGGACAGGGGACAGAATAGCAATCAGCCCCAGCATTTT
TRBJ2-7	TRBV28	-	-	CASSGAPSYEQYF	TGTGCCAGCAGTGGAGCCCCCTCCTACGAGCAGTACTTC
TRBJ2-7	TRBV4-1	-	-	CASSQVYGLPYEQYF	TGCGCCAGCAGCCAAGTGTATGGGCTTCCCTACGAGCAGTACTTC
TRBJ1-3	TRBV5-4	once	-	CASRSSSGNTIYF	TGTGCCAGCAGGTCGAGCTCTGGAAACACCATATATTTT
TRBJ2-1	TRBV6-5	-	TRBD1	CASKSQGSNEQFF	TGTGCCAGCAAATCACAGGGGAGCAATGAGCAGTTCTTC
TRBJ2-5	TRBV29-1	-	-	CSVGQETQYF	TGCAGCGTTGGCCAAGAGACCCAGTACTTC
TRBJ2-3	TRBV5-6	-	-	CASSYFGADTQYF	TGTGCCAGCAGCTATTTCGGCGCAGATACGCAGTATTTT
TRBJ2-7	TRBV6-6	-	-	CASASPRDTSYEQYF	TGTGCCAGCGCGAGCCCTCGGGACACCTCCTACGAGCAGTACTTC
TRBJ2-5	TRBV19	-	-	CASGAGEETQYF	TGTGCCAGTGGTGCAGGGGAGGAGACCCAGTACTTC
TRBJ1-1	TRBV29-1	-	-	CSVGENTEAFF	TGCAGCGTAGGGGAGAACACTGAAGCTTTCTTT
TRBJ2-5	TRBV19	-	-	CASSMLGALRETQYF	TGTGCCAGTAGTATGCTAGGGGCGTTGAGAGAGACCCAGTACTTC
TRBJ2-7	TRBV10-3	-	-	CAIRRDNYEQYF	TGTGCCATCAGACGGGACAACTACGAGCAGTACTTC
TRBJ1-2	TRBV4-1	-	TRBD1	CASSFTGGLGGYTF	TGCGCCAGCAGCTTTACAGGGGGCTTGGGGGGCTACACCTTC
TRBJ2-7	TRBV2	-	-	CASSEGATGKGSYEQYF	TGTGCCAGCAGTGAAGGTGCGACGGGTAAGGGTTCCTACGAGCAGTACTTC
TRBJ1-1	TRBV14	few	-	CASSRVNTEAFF	TGTGCCAGCAGCCGGGTGAACACTGAAGCTTTCTTT
TRBJ1-1	TRBV28	-	-	CASSLPPLGVNTEAFF	TGTGCCAGCAGTCTACCACCTCTGGGGGTAAACACTGAAGCTTTCTTT
TRBJ1-1	TRBV11-2	-	-	CASSFSENTEAFF	TGTGCCAGCAGCTTTTCGGAGAACACTGAAGCTTTCTTT
TRBJ1-1	TRBV7-2	-	-	CASSLVWGGGTEAFF	TGTGCCAGCAGCTTAGTTTGGGGAGGAGGCACTGAAGCTTTCTTT
TRBJ2-5	TRBV6-5	-	-	CASSRGDRVQETQYF	TGTGCCAGCAGTCGCGGAGACAGAGTCCAAGAGACCCAGTACTTC
TRBJ2-1	TRBV29-1	-	TRBD2	CSVEELAGVNEQFF	TGCAGCGTTGAGGAGCTAGCGGGAGTCAATGAGCAGTTCTTC
TRBJ2-1	TRBV11-1	-	-	CASSPYRAPPYNEQFF	TGTGCCAGCAGCCCATACAGGGCCCCCCCCTACAATGAGCAGTTCTTC
TRBJ2-7	TRBV7-2	-	-	CASSLEATGTAQYF	TGTGCCAGCAGCTTAGAGGCCACAGGGACTGCGCAGTACTTC
TRBJ1-2	TRBV28	-	-	CASSETGSGAYGYTF	TGTGCCAGCAGTGAGACAGGTTCGGGGGCCTATGGCTACACCTTC
TRBJ1-1	TRBV18	once	-	CASSRQGMNTEAFF	TGTGCCAGCTCACGTCAGGGGATGAACACTGAAGCTTTCTTT
TRBJ1-2	TRBV6-5	-	TRBD1	CASSTQTGDYGYTF	TGTGCCAGCAGTACCCAGACAGGGGACTATGGCTACACCTTC
TRBJ1-6	TRBV28	-	-	CASSSPGQLGRSPLHF	TGTGCCAGCAGTTCCCCTGGACAGCTCGGTCGTTCACCCCTCCACTTT
TRBJ1-6	TRBV5-6	-	-	CASSSTVNSPLHF	TGTGCCAGCAGCTCCACAGTAAATTCACCCCTCCACTTT
TRBJ2-7	TRBV5-6	-	TRBD1	CASSPGQRSSYEQYF	TGTGCCAGCAGCCCGGGACAGCGGAGCTCCTACGAGCAGTACTTC
TRBJ2-1	TRBV10-3	-	-	CAIRDSPNEQFF	TGTGCCATCAGGGACAGCCCTAATGAGCAGTTCTTC
TRBJ1-5	TRBV27	-	-	CASSFGGLGNQPQHF	TGTGCCAGCAGTTTTGGAGGTCTCGGCAATCAGCCCCAGCATTTT
TRBJ2-6	TRBV11-1	-	-	CASSQVSSGANVLTF	TGTGCCAGCAGCCAAGTCTCATCTGGGGCCAACGTCCTGACTTTC